This T cell receptor beta chain is drawn from a study of OX40 agonist ivuxolimab in advanced cancers. TCRdb's copy holds only in-frame clones and misses some; the assay was immunoSEQ multiplex PCR. The sample includes about 69,000 clones, about 80% seen only once; the top ten take under 3%. CDR3 length: 12 amino acids. CDR1 and CDR2 (germline): ENHRY, SYGVKD. V lost 4 bases to trimming and J lost 4 bases, with 7 bases between them. Material: CD4+ or CD8+ T cells sorted from blood, obtained in a trial of the OX40 agonist ivuxolimab. This rearrangement joins TRBV10-3 to TRBJ2-5, with D possibly being TRBD1 (5 bases). The clonotype was recovered from an adult with an advanced solid tumor such as melanoma, head and neck, liver or kidney cancer. The CDR3 sequence is CAISVQGETQYF. DNA of the CDR3: TGTGCCATCAGTGTCCAGGGAGAGACCCAGTACTTC.